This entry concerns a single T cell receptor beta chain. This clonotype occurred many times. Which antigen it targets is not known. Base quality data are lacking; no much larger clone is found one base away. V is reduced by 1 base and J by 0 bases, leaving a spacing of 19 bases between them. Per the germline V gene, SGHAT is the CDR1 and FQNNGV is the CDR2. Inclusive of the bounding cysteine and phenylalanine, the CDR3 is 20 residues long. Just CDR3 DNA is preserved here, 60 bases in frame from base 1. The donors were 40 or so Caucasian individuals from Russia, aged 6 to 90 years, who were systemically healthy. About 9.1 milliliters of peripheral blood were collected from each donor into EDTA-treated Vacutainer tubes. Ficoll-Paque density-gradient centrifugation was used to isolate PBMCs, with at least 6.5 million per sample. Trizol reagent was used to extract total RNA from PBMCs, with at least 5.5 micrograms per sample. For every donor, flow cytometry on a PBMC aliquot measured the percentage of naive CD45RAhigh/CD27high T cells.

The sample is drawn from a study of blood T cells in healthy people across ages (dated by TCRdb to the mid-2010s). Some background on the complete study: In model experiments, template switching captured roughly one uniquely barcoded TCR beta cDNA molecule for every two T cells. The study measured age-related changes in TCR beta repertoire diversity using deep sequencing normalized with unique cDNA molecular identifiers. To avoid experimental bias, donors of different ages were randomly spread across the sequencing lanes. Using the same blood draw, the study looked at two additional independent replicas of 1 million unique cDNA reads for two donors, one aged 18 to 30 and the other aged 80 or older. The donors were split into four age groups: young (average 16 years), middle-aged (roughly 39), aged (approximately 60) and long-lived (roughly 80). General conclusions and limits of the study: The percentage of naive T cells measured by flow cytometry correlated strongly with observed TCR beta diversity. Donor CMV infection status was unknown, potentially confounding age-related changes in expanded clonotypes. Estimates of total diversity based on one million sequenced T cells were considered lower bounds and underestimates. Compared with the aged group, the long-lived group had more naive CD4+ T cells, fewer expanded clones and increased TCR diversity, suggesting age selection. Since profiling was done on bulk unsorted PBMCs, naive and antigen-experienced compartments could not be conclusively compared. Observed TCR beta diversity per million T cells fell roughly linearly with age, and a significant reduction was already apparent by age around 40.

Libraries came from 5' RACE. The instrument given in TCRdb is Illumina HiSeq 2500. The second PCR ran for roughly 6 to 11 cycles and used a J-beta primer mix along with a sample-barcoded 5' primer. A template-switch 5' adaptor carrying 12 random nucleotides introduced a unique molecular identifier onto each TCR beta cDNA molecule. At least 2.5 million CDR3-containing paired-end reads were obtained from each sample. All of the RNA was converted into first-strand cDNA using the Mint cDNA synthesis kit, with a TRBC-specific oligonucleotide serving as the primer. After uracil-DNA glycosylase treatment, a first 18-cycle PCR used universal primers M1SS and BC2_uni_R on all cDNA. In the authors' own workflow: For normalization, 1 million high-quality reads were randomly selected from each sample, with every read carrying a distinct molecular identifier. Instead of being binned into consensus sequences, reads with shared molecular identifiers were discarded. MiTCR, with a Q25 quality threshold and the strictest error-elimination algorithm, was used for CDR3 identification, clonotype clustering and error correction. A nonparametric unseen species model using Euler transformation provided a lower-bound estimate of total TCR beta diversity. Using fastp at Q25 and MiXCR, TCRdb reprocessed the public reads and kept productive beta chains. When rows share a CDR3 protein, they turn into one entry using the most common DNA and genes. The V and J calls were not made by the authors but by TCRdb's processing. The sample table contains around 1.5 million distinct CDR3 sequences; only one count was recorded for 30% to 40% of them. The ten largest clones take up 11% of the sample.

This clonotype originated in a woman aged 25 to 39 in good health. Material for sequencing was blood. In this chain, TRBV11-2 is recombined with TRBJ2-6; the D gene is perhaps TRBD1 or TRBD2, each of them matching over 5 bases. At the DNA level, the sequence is TGTGCCAGCAGCTTAGCCCTCCGGGGCACCGATTACTCTGGGGCCAACGTCCTGACTTTC. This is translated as CASSLALRGTDYSGANVLTF.